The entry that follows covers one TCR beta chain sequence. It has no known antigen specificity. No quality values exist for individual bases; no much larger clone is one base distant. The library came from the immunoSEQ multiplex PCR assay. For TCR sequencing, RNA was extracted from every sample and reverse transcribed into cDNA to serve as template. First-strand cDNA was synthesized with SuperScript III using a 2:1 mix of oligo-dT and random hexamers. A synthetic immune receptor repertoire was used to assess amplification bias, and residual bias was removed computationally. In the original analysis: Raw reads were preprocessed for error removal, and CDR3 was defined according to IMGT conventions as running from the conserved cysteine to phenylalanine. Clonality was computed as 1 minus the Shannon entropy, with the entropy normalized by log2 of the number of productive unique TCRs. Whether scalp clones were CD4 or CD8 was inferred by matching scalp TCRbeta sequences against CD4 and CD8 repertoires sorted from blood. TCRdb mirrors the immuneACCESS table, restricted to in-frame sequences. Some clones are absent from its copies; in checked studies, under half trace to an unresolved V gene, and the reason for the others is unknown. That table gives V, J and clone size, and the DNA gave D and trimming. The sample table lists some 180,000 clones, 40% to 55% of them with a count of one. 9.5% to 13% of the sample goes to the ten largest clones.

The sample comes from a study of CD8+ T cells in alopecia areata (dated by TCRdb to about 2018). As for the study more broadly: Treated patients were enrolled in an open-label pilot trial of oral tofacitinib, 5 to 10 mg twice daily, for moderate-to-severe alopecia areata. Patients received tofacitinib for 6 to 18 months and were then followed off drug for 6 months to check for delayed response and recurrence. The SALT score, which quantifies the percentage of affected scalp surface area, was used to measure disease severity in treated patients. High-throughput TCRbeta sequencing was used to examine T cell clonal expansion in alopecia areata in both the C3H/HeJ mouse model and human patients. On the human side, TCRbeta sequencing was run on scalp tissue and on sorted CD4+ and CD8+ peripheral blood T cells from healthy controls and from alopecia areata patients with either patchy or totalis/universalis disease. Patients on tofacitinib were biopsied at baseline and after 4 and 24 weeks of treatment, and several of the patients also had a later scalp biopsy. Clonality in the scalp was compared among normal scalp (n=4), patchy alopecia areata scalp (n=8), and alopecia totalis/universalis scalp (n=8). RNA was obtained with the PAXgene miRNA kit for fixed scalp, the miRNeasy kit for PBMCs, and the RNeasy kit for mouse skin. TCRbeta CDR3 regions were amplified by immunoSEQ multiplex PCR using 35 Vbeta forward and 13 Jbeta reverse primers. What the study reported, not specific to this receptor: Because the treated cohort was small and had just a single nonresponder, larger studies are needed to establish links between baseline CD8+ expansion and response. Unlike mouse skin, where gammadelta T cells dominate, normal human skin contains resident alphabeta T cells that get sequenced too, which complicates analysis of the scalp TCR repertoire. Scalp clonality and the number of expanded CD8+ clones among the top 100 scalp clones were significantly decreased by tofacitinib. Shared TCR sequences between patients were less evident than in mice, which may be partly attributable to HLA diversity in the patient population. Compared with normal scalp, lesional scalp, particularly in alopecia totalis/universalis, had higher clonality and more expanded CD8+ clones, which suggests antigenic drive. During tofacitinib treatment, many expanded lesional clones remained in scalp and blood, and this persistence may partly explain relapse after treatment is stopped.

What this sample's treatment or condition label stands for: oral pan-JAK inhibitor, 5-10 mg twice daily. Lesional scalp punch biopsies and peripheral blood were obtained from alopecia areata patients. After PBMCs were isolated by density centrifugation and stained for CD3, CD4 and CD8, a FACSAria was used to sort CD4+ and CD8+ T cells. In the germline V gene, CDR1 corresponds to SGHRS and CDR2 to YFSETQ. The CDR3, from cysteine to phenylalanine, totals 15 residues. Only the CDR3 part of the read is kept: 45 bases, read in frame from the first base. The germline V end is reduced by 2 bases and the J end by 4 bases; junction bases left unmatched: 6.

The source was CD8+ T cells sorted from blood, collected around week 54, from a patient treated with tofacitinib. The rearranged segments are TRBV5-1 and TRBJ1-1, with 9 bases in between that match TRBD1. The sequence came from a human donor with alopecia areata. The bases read TGCGCCAGCAGCTTCTACAGGGGGCAAGGCACTGAAGCTTTCTTT. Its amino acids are CASSFYRGQGTEAFF.